A selection of T cell receptor beta chains follows, all from one sample in a study of cytomegalovirus exposure and HLA in healthy donors. This table comes from immunoSEQ multiplex PCR, and its TCRdb copy is limited to in-frame clones, with some not included. The table has under 200,000 clones, about 77% seen once; the top ten hold around 2.5%. The sample was PBMCs. Receptors were obtained from a woman in her thirties or forties in good health and CMV-seropositive. Each CDR3 is given with its conserved first and last residue. D genes are given only for firm matches. Where a row states a size, it is once, few, many or the class of an expanded clone; other rows omit it.

V gene	D gene	J gene	CDR3 length	clone size	CDR3 protein	CDR3 DNA
TRBV4-1	TRBD1	TRBJ1-4	16	.	CASSQGQGAGEEKLFF	TGCGCCAGCAGCCAGGGACAGGGCGCGGGGGAAGAAAAACTGTTTTTT
TRBV14	TRBD2	TRBJ2-7	15	.	CASSPPGTSGTEQYF	TGTGCCAGCAGCCCCCCTGGGACTAGCGGGACCGAGCAGTACTTC
TRBV4-3	TRBD1	TRBJ2-6	19	.	CASSQKVGQGGAGANVLTF	TGCGCCAGCAGCCAAAAAGTTGGACAGGGCGGCGCTGGGGCCAACGTCCTGACTTTC
TRBV4-2	TRBD2	TRBJ2-1	15	.	CASSQEEAGPYEQFF	TGTGCCAGCAGCCAAGAGGAAGCGGGACCCTATGAGCAGTTCTTC
TRBV7-2	TRBD1	TRBJ2-7	16	.	CASSLRTGSGGYEQYF	TGTGCCAGCAGCTTAAGGACAGGGTCAGGAGGCTACGAGCAGTACTTC
TRBV7-8	TRBD1	TRBJ1-2	16	once	CASSLDMTGALGGYTF	TGTGCCAGCAGCTTAGATATGACAGGGGCCTTAGGTGGCTACACCTTC
TRBV4-3	.	TRBJ1-2	14	.	CASSAGTQEYGYTF	TGCGCCAGCAGTGCCGGGACTCAGGAATATGGCTACACCTTC
TRBV29-1	TRBD2	TRBJ2-3	13	.	CSVVGLAGDTQYF	TGCAGCGTTGTTGGGCTAGCGGGAGATACGCAGTATTTT
TRBV30	TRBD1	TRBJ2-5	13	.	CAWGTGGGETQYF	TGTGCCTGGGGGACAGGGGGAGGAGAGACCCAGTACTTC
TRBV1	.	TRBJ1-1	19	.	CTSSLTWYREYVRGTEAFF	TGCACCAGCAGCCTGACCTGGTACAGGGAGTATGTAAGAGGCACTGAAGCTTTCTTT
TRBV25-1	.	TRBJ2-1	14	.	CASSASTGKHEQFF	TGTGCCAGCAGTGCCTCAACAGGGAAGCATGAGCAGTTCTTC
TRBV7-8	.	TRBJ1-1	13	.	CASSFRMNTEAFF	TGTGCCAGCAGCTTTAGAATGAACACTGAAGCTTTCTTT
TRBV6-4	.	TRBJ2-4	17	.	CASSDSKWKGKSNIQYF	TGTGCCAGCAGTGACTCGAAGTGGAAGGGGAAGTCAAACATTCAGTACTTC
TRBV30	TRBD2	TRBJ2-2	13	.	CAWTGTTDGELFF	TGTGCCTGGACAGGGACTACGGACGGGGAGCTGTTTTTT
TRBV27	.	TRBJ2-7	17	.	CASSPKDTGYVSYEQYF	TGTGCCAGCAGCCCTAAGGACACAGGGTACGTTTCCTACGAGCAGTACTTC
TRBV27	TRBD1	TRBJ1-1	15	.	CASSSRPGGNTEAFF	TGTGCCAGCAGTTCACGACCAGGGGGGAACACTGAAGCTTTCTTT
TRBV2	TRBD1	TRBJ2-7	14	.	CASSDTGGIYEQYF	TGTGCCAGCAGTGATACAGGGGGCATCTACGAGCAGTACTTC
TRBV10-3	TRBD1	TRBJ2-6	20	.	CAISATPGTGVRSGANVLTF	TGTGCCATCAGTGCTACCCCCGGGACAGGGGTTCGCTCTGGGGCCAACGTCCTGACTTTC
TRBV7-2	TRBD2	TRBJ2-2	18	.	CASSLRLAGGGGAGELFF	TGTGCCAGCAGCTTAAGACTAGCGGGAGGGGGTGGGGCCGGGGAGCTGTTTTTT
TRBV30	.	TRBJ1-3	12	once	CAWSPSGNTIYF	TGTGCCTGGAGTCCATCTGGAAACACCATATATTTT
TRBV4-1	.	TRBJ2-2	17	.	CASSQDLRFTNTGELFF	TGCGCCAGCAGCCAAGATCTTCGGTTTACGAACACCGGGGAGCTGTTTTTT
TRBV5-4	TRBD2	TRBJ2-3	16	.	CASRRTSGGASDTQYF	TGTGCCAGCAGGAGGACTAGCGGGGGGGCGTCGGATACGCAGTATTTT
TRBV29-1	TRBD2	TRBJ2-5	16	.	CSVVKGLAGERETQYF	TGCAGCGTTGTTAAAGGGCTAGCGGGAGAGAGGGAGACCCAGTACTTC
TRBV9	.	TRBJ2-1	16	.	CASSVGGGRRSDEQFF	TGTGCCAGCAGCGTAGGGGGAGGAAGGCGATCAGATGAGCAGTTCTTC
TRBV7-2	.	TRBJ1-1	13	few	CASSFQWNTEAFF	TGTGCCAGCAGCTTCCAGTGGAACACTGAAGCTTTCTTT
TRBV30	.	TRBJ2-3	12	.	CAWGTSSDTQYF	TGTGCCTGGGGGACAAGCTCAGATACGCAGTATTTT
TRBV7-2	TRBD1	TRBJ2-5	16	.	CASSQQMTGTGETQYF	TGTGCCAGCAGCCAGCAGATGACAGGGACGGGAGAGACCCAGTACTTC
TRBV7-6	.	TRBJ1-5	19	.	CASSLASTIGGEGNQPQHF	TGTGCCAGCAGCTTAGCCTCGACGATTGGGGGCGAAGGCAATCAGCCCCAGCATTTT
TRBV2	.	TRBJ2-3	14	.	CASSDGFSTDTQYF	TGTGCCAGCAGTGACGGGTTTAGCACAGATACGCAGTATTTT
TRBV5-1	.	TRBJ2-7	13	once	CASAPTGPYEQYF	TGCGCCAGCGCGCCAACGGGTCCCTACGAGCAGTACTTC
TRBV19	.	TRBJ2-7	13	.	CASSIGARYEQYF	TGTGCCAGTAGTATAGGAGCTCGCTACGAGCAGTACTTC
TRBV7-2	TRBD2	TRBJ2-1	15	.	CASSSGPGGRNEQFF	TGTGCCAGCAGCTCGGGGCCGGGGGGGCGCAATGAGCAGTTCTTC
TRBV6-1	.	TRBJ1-1	13	once	CASSDLADTEAFF	TGTGCCAGCAGTGATCTGGCGGATACTGAAGCTTTCTTT
TRBV6-5	.	TRBJ2-7	12	.	CASSWGPYEQYF	TGTGCCAGCAGTTGGGGCCCCTACGAGCAGTACTTC
TRBV4-3	.	TRBJ1-5	15	.	CASSQEATANQPQHF	TGCGCCAGCAGCCAAGAAGCAACAGCTAATCAGCCCCAGCATTTT
TRBV19	.	TRBJ1-1	16	.	CASSIASGVRTPEAFF	TGTGCCAGTAGTATAGCATCCGGGGTTCGGACGCCTGAAGCTTTCTTT
TRBV19	.	TRBJ1-2	12	.	CASSGQNYGYTF	TGTGCCAGTAGTGGACAGAACTATGGCTACACCTTC
TRBV7-2	.	TRBJ1-5	13	few	CASSLAFGQPQHF	TGTGCCAGCAGCTTGGCTTTTGGTCAGCCCCAGCATTTT